This T cell receptor (beta chain) is drawn from a study of beta chain features in type 1 diabetes. This clone was picked up a small number of times. V was clipped by 1 base and J by 1 base, with 14 bases between them. Germline loops: CDR1 SEHNR, CDR2 FQNEAQ (reference sequence). The CDR3 is 18 residues long. The whole isolated RNA underwent reverse transcription, so sequencing captured expressed TCRB transcripts. Sequenced by immunoSEQ multiplex PCR; TCRdb stores in-frame clones only, minus some. Counted here are 900,000 or so clones, roughly 15% occurring once; the ten biggest clones make up 0.02% to 0.025%.

V gene TRBV7-9 combines with J gene TRBJ2-6; D uncertain. The sequence derives from a woman under 30 in good health. Material for sequencing was naive CD4+ T cells from blood. CDR3 sequence reads: CASSLGGSTISGANVLTF. Written as DNA, the CDR3 is TGTGCCAGCAGCTTAGGTGGGTCCACGATTTCTGGGGCCAACGTCCTGACTTTC.